This T cell receptor beta chain was sequenced during a study of T cell repertoires in cytomegalovirus infection. Germline CDR1 is DFQATT and CDR2 is SNEGSKA (reference sequence). J was trimmed by 5 bases and V by 5 bases; bases with no gene match: 15. This CDR3 spans 16 amino acids. Each CDR3 protein is one row after TCRdb ran MiXCR on the reads. Among about 740,000 distinct CDR3 sequences listed, 33% were seen once. As regards this clonotype: Its antigen is currently unknown.

Specimen: cultured PBMCs, collected from culture after CMV antigen stimulation. The chain is built from TRBV20-1 and TRBJ2-3; 8 nucleotides match TRBD2. The sequence came from a human donor in good health (CMV status not recorded). Some clones in this sample may be carry-over from other donors' samples. CDR3 DNA sequence: TGCAGTGCTTACCGATTTAGCGGGGAGAGTAAAGATACGCAGTATTTT. This gives the protein CSAYRFSGESKDTQYF.